The 3 T cell receptor beta chains reported below all come from one sample, sequenced in a study of CD8 T cells in ankylosing spondylitis. TCRdb re-called the 5' RACE reads through MiXCR, storing one row per CDR3 protein. The sample has under 300,000 distinct CDR3 sequences, around 10% seen once. The sequenced sample consisted of blood, either unsorted or a sorted T cell fraction (not recorded which). Every receptor here comes from a male donor with ankylosing spondylitis or in good health (not recorded which).

This clonotype came up many times. V usage is TRBV10-2 and J usage is TRBJ2-3; D is undetermined. Germline CDR1 and CDR2: WSHSY and SAAADI. The CDR3 has 14 amino acids. V was cut by 0 bases and J by 6 bases, with 10 bases left in between. The CDR3 nucleotides are TGCGCCAGCAGTGAGTCCCGGTCCCCCGATACGCAGTATTTT. Protein product: CASSESRSPDTQYF.

This clonotype has ten or more counts. This chain connects TRBV10-3 to TRBJ2-1, with 8 bases aligning to TRBD2. The CDR3 is 13 residues long. V shed 6 bases, J shed 2 bases, and the junction held 0 bases outside the gene matches. Per germline, CDR1 ENHRY and CDR2 SYGVKD. CDR3 nucleotide sequence: TGTGCCATCAGCGGGGGGGCCTACAATGAGCAGTTCTTC. This sequence encodes CAISGGAYNEQFF.

This clonotype was detected ten times or more. The gene calls are TRBV4-2 and TRBJ2-1; 8 nucleotides line up with TRBD2. Germline V lookup: CDR1 LGHNA, CDR2 YNFKEQ. With 1 base clipped from V and 7 bases from J, the junction kept 6 bases outside the gene matches. The CDR3 runs 15 residues. The CDR3 region has the DNA TGTGCCAGCAGCCAAGGCCGGGAGGGCCATAATGAGCAGTTCTTC. Encoded protein: CASSQGREGHNEQFF.